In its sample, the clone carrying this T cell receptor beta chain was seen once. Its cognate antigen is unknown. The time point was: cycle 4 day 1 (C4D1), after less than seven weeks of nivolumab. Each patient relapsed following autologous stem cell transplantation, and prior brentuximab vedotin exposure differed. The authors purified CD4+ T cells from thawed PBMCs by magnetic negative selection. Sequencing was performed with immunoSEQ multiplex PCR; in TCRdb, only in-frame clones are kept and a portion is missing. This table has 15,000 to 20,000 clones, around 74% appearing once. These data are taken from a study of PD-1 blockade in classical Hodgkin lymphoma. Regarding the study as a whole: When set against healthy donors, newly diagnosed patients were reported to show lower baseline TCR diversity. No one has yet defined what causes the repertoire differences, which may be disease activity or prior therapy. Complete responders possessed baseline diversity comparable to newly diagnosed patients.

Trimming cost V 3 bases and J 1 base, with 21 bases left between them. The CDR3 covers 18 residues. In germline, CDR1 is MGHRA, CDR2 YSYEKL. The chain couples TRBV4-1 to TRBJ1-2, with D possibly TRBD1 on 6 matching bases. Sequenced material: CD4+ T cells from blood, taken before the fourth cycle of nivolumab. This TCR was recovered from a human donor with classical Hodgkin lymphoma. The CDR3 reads CASSHITGRDYVNYGYTF. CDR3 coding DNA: TGCGCCAGCAGCCATATAACAGGGAGGGACTACGTTAACTATGGCTACACCTTC.